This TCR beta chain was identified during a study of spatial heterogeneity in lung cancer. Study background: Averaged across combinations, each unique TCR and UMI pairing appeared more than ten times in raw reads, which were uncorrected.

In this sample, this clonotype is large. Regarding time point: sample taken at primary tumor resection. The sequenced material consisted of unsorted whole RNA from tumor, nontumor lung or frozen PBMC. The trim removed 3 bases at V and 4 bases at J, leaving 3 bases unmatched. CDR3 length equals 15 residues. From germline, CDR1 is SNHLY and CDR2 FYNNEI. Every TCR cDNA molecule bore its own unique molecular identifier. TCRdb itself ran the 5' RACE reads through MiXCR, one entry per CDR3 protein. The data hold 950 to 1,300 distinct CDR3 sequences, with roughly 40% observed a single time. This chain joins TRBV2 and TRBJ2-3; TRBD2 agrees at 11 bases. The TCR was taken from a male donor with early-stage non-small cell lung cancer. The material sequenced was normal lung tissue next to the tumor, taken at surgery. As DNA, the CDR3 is TGTGCCAGCAGTGAGCTAGCGGGGGGATCAGATACGCAGTATTTT. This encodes CASSELAGGSDTQYF. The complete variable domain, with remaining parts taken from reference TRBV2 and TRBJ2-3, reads EPEVTQTPSHQVTQMGQEVILRCVPISNHLYFYWYRQILGQKVEFLVSFYNNEISEKSEIFDDQFSVERPDGSNFTLKIRSTKLEDSAMYFCASSELAGGSDTQYFGPGTRLTVL.